These T cell receptor beta chains were read from a single sample in a study of shared clonotypes between healthy human individuals. Data came from immunoSEQ multiplex PCR; TCRdb stores just in-frame clones and leaves some out. The sample shows 2 million to 3 million clones, 90% to 95% of them seen only once. The sequenced sample was naive CD4+ T cells from PBMCs. The source is a man between 18 and 29 years old in good health. Some clones in this sample may be carry-over from other donors' samples. CDR3s leave out the opening cysteine and the closing phenylalanine or tryptophan. Each record gives: D gene, J gene, V gene, CDR3 protein. The D gene is left open where the match is weak.

D gene: -
J gene: TRBJ2-2
V gene: TRBV5-1
CDR3 protein: ASSLNSQERDTGELF

D gene: TRBD1
J gene: TRBJ2-2
V gene: TRBV28
CDR3 protein: ASSSPGQHTGELF

D gene: TRBD1
J gene: TRBJ1-1
V gene: TRBV5-1
CDR3 protein: ASSLTGANTEAF

D gene: -
J gene: TRBJ1-1
V gene: TRBV14
CDR3 protein: ASSQGRWGPLFAEAF

D gene: TRBD1
J gene: TRBJ1-1
V gene: TRBV4-1
CDR3 protein: ASSRTGGNTEAF

D gene: TRBD2
J gene: TRBJ2-1
V gene: TRBV4-3
CDR3 protein: ASSQLTSTYNEQF

D gene: -
J gene: TRBJ2-1
V gene: TRBV9
CDR3 protein: ASSVGTEQF

D gene: TRBD2
J gene: TRBJ2-5
V gene: TRBV19
CDR3 protein: ASSHPSGTLQETQY

D gene: -
J gene: TRBJ2-1
V gene: TRBV6-5
CDR3 protein: ASNGRQDHEQF

D gene: TRBD1
J gene: TRBJ1-5
V gene: TRBV30
CDR3 protein: AWTKRGQGNQPQH

D gene: -
J gene: TRBJ1-1
V gene: TRBV28
CDR3 protein: ASRIPLGEAF

D gene: -
J gene: TRBJ1-2
V gene: TRBV10-3
CDR3 protein: AISEGAGSVSIYGYT

D gene: TRBD1
J gene: TRBJ1-2
V gene: TRBV5-6
CDR3 protein: ASSLAYLPGQGTSYGYT

D gene: -
J gene: TRBJ2-3
V gene: TRBV27
CDR3 protein: ASSLGAAIRLTDTQY

D gene: -
J gene: TRBJ2-2
V gene: TRBV7-6
CDR3 protein: ASSFPGAGVGTGELF

D gene: -
J gene: TRBJ2-1
V gene: TRBV28
CDR3 protein: ASSFPAGGINEQF

D gene: -
J gene: TRBJ2-7
V gene: TRBV27
CDR3 protein: ASSLSTMGGTSYEQY

D gene: TRBD1
J gene: TRBJ2-3
V gene: TRBV2
CDR3 protein: ASRGQLYTDTQY

D gene: -
J gene: TRBJ2-5
V gene: TRBV11-2
CDR3 protein: ASSFGRQETQY

D gene: -
J gene: TRBJ2-6
V gene: TRBV7-6
CDR3 protein: ASSPIPPVSAGANVLT

D gene: -
J gene: TRBJ1-1
V gene: TRBV14
CDR3 protein: ASSLRPGTEAF

D gene: -
J gene: TRBJ1-1
V gene: TRBV6-5
CDR3 protein: ASNSKGLGNAEAF

D gene: -
J gene: TRBJ1-6
V gene: TRBV10-2
CDR3 protein: ASSDYSYNSPLH

D gene: -
J gene: TRBJ1-1
V gene: TRBV6-1
CDR3 protein: ASRDRALMNTEAF

D gene: TRBD1
J gene: TRBJ2-3
V gene: TRBV11-3
CDR3 protein: ASSLGTGGTDTQY

D gene: -
J gene: TRBJ2-2
V gene: TRBV9
CDR3 protein: ASSVVLGNTGELF

D gene: TRBD1
J gene: TRBJ1-1
V gene: TRBV4-1
CDR3 protein: ASSQGGTGSVWTEAF

D gene: TRBD1
J gene: TRBJ1-2
V gene: TRBV7-3
CDR3 protein: ASSLTTGGVPRSGYT

D gene: TRBD2
J gene: TRBJ2-5
V gene: TRBV10-3
CDR3 protein: AISEHGLAGGGETQY

D gene: -
J gene: TRBJ1-1
V gene: TRBV7-3
CDR3 protein: ASSFLGENTEAF

D gene: -
J gene: -
V gene: TRBV5-1
CDR3 protein: ASSPASAYEQY

D gene: TRBD2
J gene: TRBJ2-4
V gene: TRBV29-1
CDR3 protein: SVVPGGDKNIQY

D gene: -
J gene: TRBJ1-3
V gene: TRBV28
CDR3 protein: ASSELSHSGNTIY

D gene: -
J gene: TRBJ2-7
V gene: TRBV15
CDR3 protein: ATSRDRHYEQY

D gene: -
J gene: TRBJ2-7
V gene: TRBV28
CDR3 protein: ASTKLVSGGNEQY

D gene: -
J gene: TRBJ1-3
V gene: TRBV7-2
CDR3 protein: ASSLGLSSGNTIY

D gene: -
J gene: TRBJ1-1
V gene: TRBV7-8
CDR3 protein: ASSLAGVTEAF

D gene: -
J gene: TRBJ1-1
V gene: TRBV7-9
CDR3 protein: ASSATGGRGNTEAF

D gene: -
J gene: TRBJ1-5
V gene: TRBV28
CDR3 protein: ASSLRQGSNQPQH

D gene: -
J gene: TRBJ2-3
V gene: TRBV28
CDR3 protein: ASGLKTDTQY

D gene: TRBD2
J gene: TRBJ2-1
V gene: TRBV30
CDR3 protein: AWSVTRNLAGVEQF

D gene: TRBD2
J gene: TRBJ2-1
V gene: TRBV7-2
CDR3 protein: ASSLWTSGSGNEQF

D gene: TRBD1
J gene: TRBJ1-5
V gene: TRBV7-2
CDR3 protein: ASSGQGGQPQH

D gene: TRBD1
J gene: TRBJ1-1
V gene: TRBV28
CDR3 protein: ASRRTGGTTEAF

D gene: -
J gene: TRBJ2-7
V gene: TRBV28
CDR3 protein: ASGAYYEQY

D gene: -
J gene: TRBJ2-2
V gene: TRBV5-1
CDR3 protein: ASSSPTAGPTGELF

D gene: -
J gene: TRBJ2-3
V gene: TRBV28
CDR3 protein: ASSLSGGRRYIPDTQY

D gene: -
J gene: TRBJ2-1
V gene: TRBV5-1
CDR3 protein: ASSLKGTEQF

D gene: -
J gene: TRBJ2-7
V gene: TRBV5-1
CDR3 protein: ASSLGSGAYEQY

D gene: -
J gene: TRBJ2-2
V gene: TRBV11-2
CDR3 protein: ASTLHTGELF

D gene: -
J gene: TRBJ1-4
V gene: TRBV28
CDR3 protein: ASSLGGSVEKLF

D gene: -
J gene: TRBJ1-4
V gene: TRBV5-5
CDR3 protein: ASSTQGTNEKLF

D gene: -
J gene: TRBJ1-2
V gene: TRBV7-3
CDR3 protein: ASSLSGGSSYT

D gene: -
J gene: TRBJ1-3
V gene: TRBV6-6
CDR3 protein: ASSYGGARGRNTIY

D gene: -
J gene: TRBJ1-1
V gene: TRBV6-5
CDR3 protein: ASSTGQNTEAF